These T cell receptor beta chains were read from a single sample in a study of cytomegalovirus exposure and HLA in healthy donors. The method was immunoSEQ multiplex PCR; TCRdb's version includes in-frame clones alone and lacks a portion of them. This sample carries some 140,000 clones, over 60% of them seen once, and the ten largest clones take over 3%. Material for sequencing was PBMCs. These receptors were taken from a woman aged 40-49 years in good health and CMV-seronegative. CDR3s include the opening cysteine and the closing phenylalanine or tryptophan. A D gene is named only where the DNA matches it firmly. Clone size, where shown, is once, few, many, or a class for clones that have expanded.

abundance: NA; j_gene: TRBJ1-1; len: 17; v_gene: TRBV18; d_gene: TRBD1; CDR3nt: TGTGCCAGCTCACCAAGGCCTTGGGGACAGGGGGCGGCTGAAGCTTTCTTT; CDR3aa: CASSPRPWGQGAAEAFF
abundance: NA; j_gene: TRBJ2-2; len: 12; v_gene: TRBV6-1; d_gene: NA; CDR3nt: TGTGCCAGCAGTGAAATGAGGGGAGGTCTGTTTTTT; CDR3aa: CASSEMRGGLFF
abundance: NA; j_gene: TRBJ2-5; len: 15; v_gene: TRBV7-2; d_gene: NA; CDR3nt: TGTGCCAGCAGCTTAGGTTCAGGGGTTGGAGAGACCCAGTACTTC; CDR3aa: CASSLGSGVGETQYF
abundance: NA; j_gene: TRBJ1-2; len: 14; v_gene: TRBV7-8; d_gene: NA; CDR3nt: TGTGCCAGCAGCTTAGACAGCACAAACTATGGCTACACCTTC; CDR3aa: CASSLDSTNYGYTF
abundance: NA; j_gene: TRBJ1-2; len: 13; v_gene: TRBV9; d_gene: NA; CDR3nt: TGTGCCAGCAGCCCCAGGAATAGGTATGGCTACACCTTC; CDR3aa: CASSPRNRYGYTF
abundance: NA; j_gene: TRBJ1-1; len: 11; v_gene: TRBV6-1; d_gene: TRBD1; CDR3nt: TGTGCCAGCAGCCAGGGGGCGGGAGCTTTCTTT; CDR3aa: CASSQGAGAFF
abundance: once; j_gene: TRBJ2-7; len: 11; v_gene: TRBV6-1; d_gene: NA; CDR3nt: TGTGCCTCCAAGGAGGTCTACGAGCAGTACTTC; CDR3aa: CASKEVYEQYF
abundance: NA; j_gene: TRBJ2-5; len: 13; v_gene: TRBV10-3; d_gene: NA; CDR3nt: TGTGCCAGCCATAGGGGTTCACAAGAGACCCAGTACTTC; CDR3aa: CASHRGSQETQYF
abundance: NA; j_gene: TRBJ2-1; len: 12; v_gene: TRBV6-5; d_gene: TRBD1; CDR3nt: TGTGCCAGCAGTTATTGGGGACAGGAACAGTTCTTC; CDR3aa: CASSYWGQEQFF
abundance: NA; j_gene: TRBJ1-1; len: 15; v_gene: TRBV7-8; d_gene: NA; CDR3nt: TGTGCCAGCAGCCCTACTCGGGGGGAGTACACTGAAGCTTTCTTT; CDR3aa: CASSPTRGEYTEAFF
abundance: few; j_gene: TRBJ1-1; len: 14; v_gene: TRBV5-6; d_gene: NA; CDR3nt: TGTGCCAGCAGCTTTGGGACACTGGACACTGAAGCTTTCTTT; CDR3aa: CASSFGTLDTEAFF
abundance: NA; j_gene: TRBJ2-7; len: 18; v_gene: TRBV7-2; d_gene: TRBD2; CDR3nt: TGTGCCAGCACCCTCGGGGCTAGCGGGATCAGACTCGTCTACGAGCAGTACTTC; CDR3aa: CASTLGASGIRLVYEQYF
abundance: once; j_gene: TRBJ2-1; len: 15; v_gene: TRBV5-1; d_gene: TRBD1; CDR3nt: TGCGCCAGCATCATGGACAGGGGGCCTAATGATGAGCAGTTCTTC; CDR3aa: CASIMDRGPNDEQFF
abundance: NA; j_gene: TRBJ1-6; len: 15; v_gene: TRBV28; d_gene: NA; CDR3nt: TGTGCCAGCAGTTTGGGGGGAATCGGTAACTCACCCCTCCACTTT; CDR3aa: CASSLGGIGNSPLHF
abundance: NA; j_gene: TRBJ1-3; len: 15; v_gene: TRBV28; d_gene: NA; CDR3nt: TGTGCCAGCAGTTCGACAGGTCGACCTCTGGACACCATATATTTT; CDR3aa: CASSSTGRPLDTIYF
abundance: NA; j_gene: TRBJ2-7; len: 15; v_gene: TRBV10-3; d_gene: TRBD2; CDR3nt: TGTGCCATCAGTGAGGGAGTCAGGGAGGGATACGAGCAGTACTTC; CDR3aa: CAISEGVREGYEQYF
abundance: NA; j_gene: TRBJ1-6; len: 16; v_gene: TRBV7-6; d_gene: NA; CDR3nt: TGTGCCAGCAGCGAGGACACCGCATCCTATAATTCACCCCTCCACTTT; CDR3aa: CASSEDTASYNSPLHF
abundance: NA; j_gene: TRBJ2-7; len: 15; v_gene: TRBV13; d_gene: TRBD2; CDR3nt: TGTGCCAGCAGCTTAGGTGGTAGCGGGAGGCCAGAGCAGTACTTC; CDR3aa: CASSLGGSGRPEQYF
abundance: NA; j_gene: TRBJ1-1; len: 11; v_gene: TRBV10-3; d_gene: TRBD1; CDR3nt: TGTGCCATCAGTATGGGACAGCTAGCTTTCTTT; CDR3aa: CAISMGQLAFF
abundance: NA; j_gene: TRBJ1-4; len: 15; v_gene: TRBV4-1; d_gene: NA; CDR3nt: TGCGCCAGCAGCCAAGTGCTAGGGACTACCGAAAAACTGTTTTTT; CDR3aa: CASSQVLGTTEKLFF
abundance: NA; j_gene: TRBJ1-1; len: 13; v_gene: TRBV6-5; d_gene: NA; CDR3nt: TGTGCCAGCAGAAGAGCGGGGCCGACTGAAGCTTTCTTT; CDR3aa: CASRRAGPTEAFF
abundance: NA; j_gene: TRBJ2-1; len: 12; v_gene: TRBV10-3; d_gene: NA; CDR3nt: TGTGCCACCAGAGGGGGGGACAATGAGCAGTTCTTC; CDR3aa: CATRGGDNEQFF
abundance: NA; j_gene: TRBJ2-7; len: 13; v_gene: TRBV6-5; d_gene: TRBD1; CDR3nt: TGTGCCAGCAGTTCCGGACAGGGGGAAGAGCAGTACTTC; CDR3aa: CASSSGQGEEQYF
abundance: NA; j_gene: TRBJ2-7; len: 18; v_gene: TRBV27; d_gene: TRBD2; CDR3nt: TGTGCCAGCAGTACCATTACGGGAGCGGGGAACTATCCCTACGAGCAGTACTTC; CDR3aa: CASSTITGAGNYPYEQYF
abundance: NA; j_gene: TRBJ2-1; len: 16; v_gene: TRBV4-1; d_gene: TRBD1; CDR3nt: TGCGCCAGCAGCCAACGTCAGGGGGCAGGAGACAATGAGCAGTTCTTC; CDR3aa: CASSQRQGAGDNEQFF
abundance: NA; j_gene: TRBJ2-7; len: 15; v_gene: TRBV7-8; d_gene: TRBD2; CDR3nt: TGTGCCAGCAGCTTAGGCGGGAGGGCCGAGTACGAGCAGTACTTC; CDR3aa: CASSLGGRAEYEQYF
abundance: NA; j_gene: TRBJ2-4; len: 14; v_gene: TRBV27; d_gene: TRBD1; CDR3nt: TGTGCCAGCAGTTCCATGACAGGGGTAGACATTCAGTACTTC; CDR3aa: CASSSMTGVDIQYF
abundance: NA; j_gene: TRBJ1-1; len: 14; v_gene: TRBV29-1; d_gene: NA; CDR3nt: TGCAGCGTTGTTGGGGCGCGGATTAACACTGAAGCTTTCTTT; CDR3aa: CSVVGARINTEAFF
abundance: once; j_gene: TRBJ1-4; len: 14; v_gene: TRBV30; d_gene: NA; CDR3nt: TGTGCCTGGGGACGGGGGGTGGCTAATGAAAAACTGTTTTTT; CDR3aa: CAWGRGVANEKLFF
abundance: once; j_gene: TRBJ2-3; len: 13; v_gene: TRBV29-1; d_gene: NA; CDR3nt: TGCAGCGTTGCGGAGATTTACGCAGATACGCAGTATTTT; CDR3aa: CSVAEIYADTQYF
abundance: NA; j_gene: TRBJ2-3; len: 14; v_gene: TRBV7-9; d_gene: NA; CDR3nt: TGTGCCAACCCCGGTGAGGGGGGCACAGATACGCAGTATTTT; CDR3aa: CANPGEGGTDTQYF
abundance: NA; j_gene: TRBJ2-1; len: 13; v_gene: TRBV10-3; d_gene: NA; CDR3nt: TGTGCCATCAGTGCGGGGTCCTACAATGAGCAGTTCTTC; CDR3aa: CAISAGSYNEQFF
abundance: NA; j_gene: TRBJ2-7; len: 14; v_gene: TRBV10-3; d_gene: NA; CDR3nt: TGTGCCACAGCGGGCCGGGGGACCAATTATGAGCAGTACTTC; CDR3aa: CATAGRGTNYEQYF
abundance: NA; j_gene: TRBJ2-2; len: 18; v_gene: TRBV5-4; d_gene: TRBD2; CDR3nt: TGTGCCAGCAGCTTGGAAGTACTAGCGGGAGCGAACACCGGGGAGCTGTTTTTT; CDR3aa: CASSLEVLAGANTGELFF
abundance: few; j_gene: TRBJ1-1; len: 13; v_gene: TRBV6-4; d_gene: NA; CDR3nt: TGTGCCAGCAGTGAGAGGGAGAACACTGAAGCTTTCTTT; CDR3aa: CASSERENTEAFF
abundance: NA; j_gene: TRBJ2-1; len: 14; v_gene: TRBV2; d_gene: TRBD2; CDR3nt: TGTGCCAGCGGCCTAGCGGTCTCCTACAATGAGCAGTTCTTC; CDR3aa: CASGLAVSYNEQFF
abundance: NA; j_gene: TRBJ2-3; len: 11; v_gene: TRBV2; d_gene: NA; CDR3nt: TGTGCGGAGGGGCAGACAGATACGCAGTATTTT; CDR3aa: CAEGQTDTQYF
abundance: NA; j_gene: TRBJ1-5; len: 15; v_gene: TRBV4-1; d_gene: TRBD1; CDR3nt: TGCGCCAGCAGCCGGTTACAGGGGAGCAATCAGCCCCAGCATTTT; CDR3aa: CASSRLQGSNQPQHF
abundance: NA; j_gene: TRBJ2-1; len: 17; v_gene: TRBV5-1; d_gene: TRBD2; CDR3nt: TGCGCCAGCAGCTGGACCCTCGATAGCGGGAGTTACAATGAGCAGTTCTTC; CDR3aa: CASSWTLDSGSYNEQFF
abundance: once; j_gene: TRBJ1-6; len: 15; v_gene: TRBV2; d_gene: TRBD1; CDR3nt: TGTGCCAGCAGGCCCGGGACAGGGCCGAATTCACCCCTCCACTTT; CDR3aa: CASRPGTGPNSPLHF
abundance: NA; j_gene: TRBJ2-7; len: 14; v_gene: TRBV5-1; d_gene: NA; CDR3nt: TGCGCCAGCAGCCTACCGGACAGCTCCTACGAGCAGTACTTC; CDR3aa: CASSLPDSSYEQYF
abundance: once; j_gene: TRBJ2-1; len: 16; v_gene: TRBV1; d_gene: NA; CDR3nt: TGCACCAGCAGCCAATCCACTAGCGGGAATCACAATGAGCAGTTCTTC; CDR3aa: CTSSQSTSGNHNEQFF
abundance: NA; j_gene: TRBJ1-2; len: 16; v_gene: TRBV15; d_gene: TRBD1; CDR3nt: TGTGCCACCAGCAGAGGTCGGGACAGGTCTAACTATGGCTACACCTTC; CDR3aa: CATSRGRDRSNYGYTF
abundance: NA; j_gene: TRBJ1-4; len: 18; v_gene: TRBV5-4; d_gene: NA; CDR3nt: TGTGCCAGCAGCTTTGGTGGGGGCAGGCCTGCAACTAATGAAAAACTGTTTTTT; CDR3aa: CASSFGGGRPATNEKLFF
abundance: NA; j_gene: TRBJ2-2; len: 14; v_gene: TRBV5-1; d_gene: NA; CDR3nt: TGCGCCAGCAGCCCGGGTAGGATCACCGGGGAGCTGTTTTTT; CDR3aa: CASSPGRITGELFF
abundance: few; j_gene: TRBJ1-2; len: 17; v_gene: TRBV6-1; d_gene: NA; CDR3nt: TGTGCCAGCAGTGAAGAACAGTGGTTTCCCCATAACTATGGCTACACCTTC; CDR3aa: CASSEEQWFPHNYGYTF
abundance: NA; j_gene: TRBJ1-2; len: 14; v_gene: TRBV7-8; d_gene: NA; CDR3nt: TGTGCCAGCAGCCTAGAGGGCCCAGGGTTCGGCTACACCTTC; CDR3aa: CASSLEGPGFGYTF
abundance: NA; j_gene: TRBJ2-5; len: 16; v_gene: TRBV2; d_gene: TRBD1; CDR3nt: TGTGCCAGCAGTTATATCCCAGGACAGGAGCAAGAGACCCAGTACTTC; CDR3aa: CASSYIPGQEQETQYF
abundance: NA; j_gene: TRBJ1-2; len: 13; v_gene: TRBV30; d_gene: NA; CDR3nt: TGTGCCCCCGAAAGACAGGTCGCCTATGGCTACACCTTC; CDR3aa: CAPERQVAYGYTF
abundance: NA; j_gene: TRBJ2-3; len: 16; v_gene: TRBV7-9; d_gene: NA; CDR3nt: TGTGCCAGCACCCTAACGGGGATTAAAGGCGCAGATACGCAGTATTTT; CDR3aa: CASTLTGIKGADTQYF
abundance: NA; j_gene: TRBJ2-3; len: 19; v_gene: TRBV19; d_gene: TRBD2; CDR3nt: TGTGCCAGTAGTCCCCTAAGAAATAGCGGGGTGCCGAGCACAGATACGCAGTATTTT; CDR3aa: CASSPLRNSGVPSTDTQYF
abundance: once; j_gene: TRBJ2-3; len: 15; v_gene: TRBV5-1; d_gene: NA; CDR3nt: TGCGCCAGCAGCTTGGGCGTTCTTAGCACAGATACGCAGTATTTT; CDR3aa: CASSLGVLSTDTQYF
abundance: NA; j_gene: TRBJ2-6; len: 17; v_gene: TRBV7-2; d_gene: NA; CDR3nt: TGTGCCAGCAGCTTAGTCTCGACGGGAGTTGGGGCCAACGTCCTGACTTTC; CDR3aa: CASSLVSTGVGANVLTF
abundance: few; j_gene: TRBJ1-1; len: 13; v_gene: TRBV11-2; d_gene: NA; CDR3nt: TGTGCCAGCAGCTTTCAGGGAAACACTGAAGCTTTCTTT; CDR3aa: CASSFQGNTEAFF
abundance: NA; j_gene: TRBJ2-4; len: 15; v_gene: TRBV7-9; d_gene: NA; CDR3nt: TGTGCCAGCAGCTCTGCGGGACCAACTAAAAACATTCAGTACTTC; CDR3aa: CASSSAGPTKNIQYF
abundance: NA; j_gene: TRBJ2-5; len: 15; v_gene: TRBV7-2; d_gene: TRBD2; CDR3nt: TGTGCCAGCAGCCCCCTAACGGGGGGCCAAGAGACCCAGTACTTC; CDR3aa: CASSPLTGGQETQYF